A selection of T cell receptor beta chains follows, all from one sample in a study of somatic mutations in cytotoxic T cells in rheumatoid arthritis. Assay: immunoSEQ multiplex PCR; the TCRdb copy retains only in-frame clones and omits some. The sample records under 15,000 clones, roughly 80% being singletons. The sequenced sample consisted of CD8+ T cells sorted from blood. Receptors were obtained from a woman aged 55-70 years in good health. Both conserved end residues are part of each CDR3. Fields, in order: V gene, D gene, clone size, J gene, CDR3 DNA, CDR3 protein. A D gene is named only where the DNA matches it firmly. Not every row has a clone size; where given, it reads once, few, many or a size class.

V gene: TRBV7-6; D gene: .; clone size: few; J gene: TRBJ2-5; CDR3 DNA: TGTGCCAGCAGCTTAGCCCGGCAAGAGACCCAGTACTTC; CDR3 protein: CASSLARQETQYF
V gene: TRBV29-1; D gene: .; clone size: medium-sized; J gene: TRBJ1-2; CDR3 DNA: TGCAGCGTTGAAGATGAGGGCGGATTGTACTATGGCTACACCTTC; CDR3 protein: CSVEDEGGLYYGYTF
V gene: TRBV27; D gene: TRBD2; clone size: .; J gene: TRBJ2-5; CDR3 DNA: TGTGCCAGCAGTCCCGGTAGTAGCGGGGAGACCCAGTACTTC; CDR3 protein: CASSPGSSGETQYF
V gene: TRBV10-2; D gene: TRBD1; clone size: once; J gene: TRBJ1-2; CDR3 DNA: TGCGCCAGCAGTGACCAGGGGGTCAACTATGGCTACACCTTC; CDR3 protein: CASSDQGVNYGYTF
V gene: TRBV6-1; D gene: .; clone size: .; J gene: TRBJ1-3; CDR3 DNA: TGTGCCAGCAGTGTCGACAGGAGCTCTGGAAACACCATATATTTT; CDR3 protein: CASSVDRSSGNTIYF
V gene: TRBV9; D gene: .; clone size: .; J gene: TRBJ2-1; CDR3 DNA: TGTGCCAGCAGCGTAGTCCAGAACTCCTACAATGAGCAGTTCTTC; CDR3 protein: CASSVVQNSYNEQFF
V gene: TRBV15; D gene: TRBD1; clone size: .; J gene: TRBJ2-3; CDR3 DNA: TGTGCCACCAGCACGACAGGGGCCACAGATACGCAGTATTTT; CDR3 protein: CATSTTGATDTQYF
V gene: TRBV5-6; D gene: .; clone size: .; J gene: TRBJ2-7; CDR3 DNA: TGTGCCAGCAGCCTGCCCCCGGGATCCTACGAGCAGTACTTC; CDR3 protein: CASSLPPGSYEQYF
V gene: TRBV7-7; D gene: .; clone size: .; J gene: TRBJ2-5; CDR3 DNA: TGTGCTAGCAGCAAGGACTACAAAGAGACCCAGTACTTC; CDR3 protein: CASSKDYKETQYF
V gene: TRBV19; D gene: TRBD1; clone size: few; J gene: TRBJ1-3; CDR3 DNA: TGTGCCAGTAGTGCCTGGACAGGGGGCATCTCTGGAAACACCATATATTTT; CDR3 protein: CASSAWTGGISGNTIYF
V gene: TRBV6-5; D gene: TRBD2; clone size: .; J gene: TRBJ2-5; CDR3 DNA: TGTGCCAGCAGCCCGGCGGGGGGCCACGAAGAGACCCAGTACTTC; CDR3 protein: CASSPAGGHEETQYF
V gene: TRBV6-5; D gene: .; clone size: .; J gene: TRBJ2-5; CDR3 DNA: TGTGCCAGCAGTTACTACAGTCAAGAGACCCAGTACTTC; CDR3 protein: CASSYYSQETQYF
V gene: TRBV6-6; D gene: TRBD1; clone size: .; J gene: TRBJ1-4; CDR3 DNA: TGTGCCAGCAGTGAGACGACAGGGACTAATGAAAAACTGTTTTTT; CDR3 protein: CASSETTGTNEKLFF
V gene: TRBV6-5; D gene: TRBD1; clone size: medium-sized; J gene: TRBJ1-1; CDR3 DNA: TGTGCCAGCAGTTACTCTGGGACAGGGGGCACTGAAGCTTTCTTT; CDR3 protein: CASSYSGTGGTEAFF
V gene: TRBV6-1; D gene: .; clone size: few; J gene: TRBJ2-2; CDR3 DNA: TGTGCCACCGCCTCGAGGGGGACCGGGGAGCTGTTTTTT; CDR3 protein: CATASRGTGELFF
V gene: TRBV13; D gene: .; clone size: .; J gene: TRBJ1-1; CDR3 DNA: TGTGCCAGCAGCTTAACGGGGGGCAGAGTCACTGAAGCTTTCTTT; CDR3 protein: CASSLTGGRVTEAFF